This TCR beta chain is drawn from a study of shared clonotypes between healthy human individuals. Study as a whole: The study used three CD4 naive, three CD4 memory, two CD8 naive and one CD8 memory plate per donor.

Sequencing used immunoSEQ multiplex PCR; TCRdb keeps in-frame clones, though not all of them. The profile shows some 2,000,000 clones, 85% to 95% of them singletons. Notes on this clone: One end of the junction does not line up with germline, which may come from a read error.

The CDR3 consists of 15 residues. Germline values: CDR1 SGHDT, CDR2 YYEEEE. The sequence was obtained from a man aged 18 to 29 in good health. The chain uses TRBV5-6 and TRBJ1-1; perhaps TRBD1 as D (5 bases). The sample taken for sequencing was naive CD4+ T cells sorted from blood. Regarding subset: CD45RA+ positively selected. The CDR3, as DNA: TGTGCCAGCGGCTCCAGACGGGGGATGAACGCTGAAGCTTTCTTT. Translating gives CASGSRRGMNAEAFF.